The clone carrying this TCR beta chain was seen only a few times. No antigen is known for it. This CDR3 comprises 14 residues. CDR1 SGHDN and CDR2 FVKESK come from the germline V gene. V lost 4 bases, J lost 6 bases, and 12 bases lay in between. Assembly of TCR beta libraries relied on iRepertoire HTBI primers together with Arm-PCR of CDR3 regions. In the original processing: Across the samples, identification revealed 55 to 75 TRBV and about 13 TRBJ segments. Each CDR3 protein gets one entry after TCRdb re-called the multiplex PCR reads with MiXCR. What appears here as the V and J calls and clone size reflects TCRdb's work, not the paper's. The sample includes 300,000 to 400,000 distinct CDR3 sequences, about 18% seen only once; the top ten take 38%. This record belongs to a study of regulatory T cells in long-lasting Graves disease. General study findings and limits: It was in persistent disease that TRBV28, TRBJ1-2 and TRBJ2-5 were favored.

The time point denotes: newly diagnosed GD, antithyroid drugs for less than 3 months. With RNA extracted from PBMCs as input, the TCR library was made. This material consisted of peripheral blood mononuclear cells (PBMCs), taken at new diagnosis, from a patient treated with antithyroid drugs. V and J are TRBV14 and TRBJ2-2; the D call may be TRBD1 or TRBD2 (5 bases each). This TCR was recovered from a female donor with Graves disease. CDR3 sequence reads: CASSPLLGAGELFF. CDR3 nucleotide sequence: TGTGCCAGCAGCCCCTTGCTGGGGGCCGGGGAGCTGTTTTTT.